The present TCR beta chain was sequenced within a study of T cells in Graves' hyperthyroidism and ophthalmopathy. Comments on this clonotype: What it binds is not known.

Calling Graves' hyperthyroidism stable meant ophthalmopathy did not progress within 18 months. Exclusion followed for patients with uncontrolled infection, other autoimmune disease, pregnancy or lactation. The PBMCs were sourced from fresh peripheral blood (about 10 ml). From germline, CDR1 is LGHDT and CDR2 YNNKEL (reference sequence). This CDR3 is 16 amino acids long. Losses at the gene ends were 4 bases for V and 2 bases for J; bases not matched to a gene: 8. TCR beta CDR3 sequences were amplified from RNA transcripts. RT-PCR in the first round (using the HTBI primer set) targeted the TCR CDR3. TCRdb reprocessed the multiplex PCR reads with MiXCR, giving one entry per CDR3 protein. The data contain around 340,000 distinct CDR3 sequences, 18% of them singletons. Study findings and constraints: From stable hyperthyroidism, ophthalmopathy was set apart by a 13 V-J model.

This TCR came from a woman aged 50 to 60 with Graves' hyperthyroidism. The sample consisted of blood. The rearrangement joins TRBV3-1 to TRBJ2-7, with 10 nucleotides matching TRBD2. This chain's CDR3 is CASSPRAGGGPYEQYF. DNA for the CDR3: TGTGCCAGCAGCCCCAGAGCGGGAGGGGGACCCTACGAGCAGTACTTC.